A selection of T cell receptor beta chains follows, all from one sample in a study of cytomegalovirus exposure and HLA in healthy donors. The assay was immunoSEQ multiplex PCR, and TCRdb's table has in-frame clones only and misses some. Among some 120,000 clones listed, roughly 80% were seen once. Sequenced sample: PBMCs. These receptors originate from a woman in her forties or fifties in good health and CMV-seronegative. The CDR3 runs from the conserved cysteine through the conserved F or W. Each record gives: CDR3 protein, CDR3 DNA, clone size, V gene, D gene, J gene. D genes are given only for firm matches. The size of a clone is reported for some rows only, either as once, few or many, or as a class for expanded clones.

CASSPEGTRQETQYF	TGTGCCAGCAGCCCGGAGGGGACTCGACAAGAGACCCAGTACTTC	-	TRBV5-8	-	TRBJ2-5
CASSFSGRGPNEQYF	TGCGCCAGCAGCTTTAGTGGGAGGGGTCCCAACGAGCAGTACTTC	-	TRBV5-1	TRBD2	TRBJ2-7
CAWGRGGLLGYTF	TGTGCCTGGGGACGGGGGGGGCTGCTAGGCTACACCTTC	-	TRBV30	-	TRBJ1-2
CAWGPADITYGYTF	TGTGCCTGGGGACCCGCGGACATCACTTATGGCTACACCTTC	few	TRBV30	-	TRBJ1-2
CAWSQVELAGPNEQFF	TGTGCCTGGAGTCAGGTGGAGCTAGCGGGGCCGAATGAGCAGTTCTTC	-	TRBV30	TRBD2	TRBJ2-1
CASSPLESYEQYF	TGTGCCAGCTCACCACTTGAGTCCTACGAGCAGTACTTC	-	TRBV18	-	TRBJ2-7
CASSPGGQGFYNEQFF	TGTGCCAGCAGCCCTGGAGGACAGGGGTTCTACAATGAGCAGTTCTTC	-	TRBV5-4	TRBD1	TRBJ2-1
CASSSGQDQPQHF	TGTGCCAGCAGTTCGGGACAGGACCAGCCCCAGCATTTT	-	TRBV6-5	TRBD1	TRBJ1-5
CASSLSGVTSGTGDTEAFF	TGTGCCAGCAGCTTGAGTGGAGTGACTTCCGGGACAGGGGACACTGAAGCTTTCTTT	-	TRBV7-9	TRBD1	TRBJ1-1
CASSRHGTGMTEAFF	TGTGCCAGCAGCCGTCACGGGACAGGGATGACTGAAGCTTTCTTT	-	TRBV7-8	TRBD1	TRBJ1-1
CASSVDSTYEQYF	TGTGCCAGCAGCGTGGACAGTACCTACGAGCAGTACTTC	-	TRBV4-2	-	TRBJ2-7
CASSLSEGGGNTIYF	TGTGCCAGCAGTTTGAGCGAAGGCGGTGGAAACACCATATATTTT	-	TRBV27	-	TRBJ1-3
CAISERDAERDTEAFF	TGTGCCATCAGTGAGCGAGATGCGGAGAGGGACACTGAAGCTTTCTTT	-	TRBV10-3	-	TRBJ1-1
CASARDSGSGTDTQYF	TGTGCCAGCGCTCGGGACAGCGGGAGTGGCACAGATACGCAGTATTTT	-	TRBV2	-	TRBJ2-3
CASRRAGDFNEQFF	TGTGCCAGTAGGAGAGCGGGGGATTTTAATGAGCAGTTCTTC	once	TRBV19	TRBD2	TRBJ2-1
CASSSVGQAALFYGYTF	TGTGCCAGCAGTTCAGTTGGACAGGCTGCTTTATTCTATGGCTACACCTTC	-	TRBV28	TRBD1	TRBJ1-2
CASSLRREGSLYEQYF	TGTGCCAGCAGTTTACGGCGGGAGGGCTCCCTCTACGAGCAGTACTTC	-	TRBV27	TRBD2	TRBJ2-7
CAWSDYNTEAFF	TGTGCCTGGAGTGACTATAACACTGAAGCTTTCTTT	-	TRBV30	-	TRBJ1-1
CASSLEGLVVTGELFF	TGTGCCAGCAGTTTGGAGGGACTAGTGGTCACCGGGGAGCTGTTTTTT	-	TRBV27	TRBD2	TRBJ2-2
CASSLAGKAYEQYF	TGTGCCAGCAGTTTAGCAGGGAAAGCCTACGAGCAGTACTTC	once	TRBV28	-	TRBJ2-7
CATSSPPGTGNTEAFF	TGTGCCACCAGCAGTCCGCCGGGGACAGGGAACACTGAAGCTTTCTTT	-	TRBV15	TRBD1	TRBJ1-1
CASSWTSGSYEQYF	TGTGCCAGCAGCTGGACTAGCGGTTCCTACGAGCAGTACTTC	-	TRBV7-2	TRBD2	TRBJ2-7
CASSPLTGDYGYTF	TGTGCCAGCAGCCCGTTGACAGGGGACTATGGCTACACCTTC	-	TRBV7-9	TRBD1	TRBJ1-2
CASSDDGTTEETQYF	TGTGCCAGCAGCGACGACGGGACAACCGAAGAGACCCAGTACTTC	few	TRBV9	-	TRBJ2-5
CASSAGLGGELFF	TGTGCCAGCAGCGCCGGACTTGGCGGGGAGCTGTTTTTT	-	TRBV7-7	-	TRBJ2-2
CAISDTGSDTGELFF	TGTGCCATCAGTGACACAGGATCGGACACCGGGGAGCTGTTTTTT	few	TRBV10-3	-	TRBJ2-2
CASSPPKGDGYTF	TGTGCCAGCTCACCACCGAAAGGAGATGGCTACACCTTC	-	TRBV18	-	TRBJ1-2
CASSFSSGGSFSEQYF	TGTGCCAGCAGCTTTTCGTCGGGTGGGAGTTTCTCCGAGCAGTACTTC	-	TRBV13	-	TRBJ2-7
CASSLNSGGMSPLHF	TGCGCCAGCAGCTTAAACTCAGGGGGAATGTCACCCCTCCACTTT	-	TRBV5-1	TRBD1	TRBJ1-6
CASSYAAGVEWETQYF	TGTGCCAGCAGTTACGCGGCCGGGGTAGAATGGGAGACCCAGTACTTC	-	TRBV6-5	-	TRBJ2-5
CASSMKGGARQPQHF	TGTGCCAGTAGTATGAAAGGAGGGGCAAGGCAGCCCCAGCATTTT	-	TRBV19	-	TRBJ1-5
CASNPLTSGITDTQYF	TGTGCCAGCAATCCCTTGACTAGCGGGATCACAGATACGCAGTATTTT	-	TRBV2	TRBD2	TRBJ2-3
CASSSEDYAYEQYF	TGTGCCAGCAGTAGCGAGGACTACGCCTACGAGCAGTACTTC	-	TRBV6-5	-	TRBJ2-7
CARSFRAGPHEQYF	TGTGCCAGAAGCTTCCGAGCGGGACCCCACGAGCAGTACTTC	-	TRBV5-3	TRBD2	TRBJ2-7
CASSLAGTRETQYF	TGTGCCAGCAGCTTGGCCGGGACTAGAGAGACCCAGTACTTC	-	TRBV5-4	TRBD2	TRBJ2-5
CASSAVRGGRDYGYTF	TGTGCCAGCAGCGCAGTCCGGGGGGGGCGCGACTATGGCTACACCTTC	-	TRBV7-3	-	TRBJ1-2
CASSFRGTGVEKLFF	TGTGCCAGCAGTTTTCGTGGGACAGGGGTAGAAAAACTGTTTTTT	-	TRBV28	TRBD1	TRBJ1-4
CSSSDRILYEQYF	TGTTCCAGCAGCGACAGAATTCTCTACGAGCAGTACTTC	few	TRBV7-9	-	TRBJ2-7
CASSLLAGGEQYF	TGTGCCAGCAGCTTGCTAGCGGGAGGCGAGCAGTACTTC	-	TRBV5-8	TRBD2	TRBJ2-7
CASSKAVQGAWYEQYF	TGTGCCAGCAGCAAAGCGGTACAGGGGGCTTGGTACGAGCAGTACTTC	once	TRBV21-1	-	TRBJ2-7
CASSGTDEQFF	TGCGCCAGCAGCGGAACAGACGAGCAGTTCTTC	-	TRBV5-1	-	TRBJ2-1
CSSSLRDNSYEQYF	TGTTCCAGCAGCCTAAGGGACAACTCCTACGAGCAGTACTTC	-	TRBV7-9	-	TRBJ2-7
CASTPGQASSYNEQFF	TGTGCCAGCACTCCGGGACAGGCAAGCTCCTACAATGAGCAGTTCTTC	once	TRBV28	TRBD1	TRBJ2-1
CASSLGGTGNTIYF	TGTGCCAGCAGCTTGGGAGGGACTGGAAACACCATATATTTT	-	TRBV5-4	-	TRBJ1-3
CASSISGGTGYEKLFF	TGTGCCAGTAGTATATCCGGTGGGACAGGATATGAAAAACTGTTTTTT	few	TRBV19	TRBD1	TRBJ1-4
CASSQDRSSGRTPFFYEQYF	TGTGCCAGCAGCCAAGATCGGTCTAGCGGGAGGACTCCGTTTTTCTACGAGCAGTACTTC	few	TRBV4-2	TRBD2	TRBJ2-7
CASREWKMNTEAFF	TGTGCCAGCAGGGAGTGGAAGATGAACACTGAAGCTTTCTTT	-	TRBV6-5	-	TRBJ1-1
CAISSGLGEQYF	TGTGCCATCAGCTCCGGACTCGGCGAGCAGTACTTC	-	TRBV10-3	-	TRBJ2-7
CASSPRGTNTEAFF	TGCGCCAGCAGCCCAAGGGGGACGAACACTGAAGCTTTCTTT	few	TRBV4-3	-	TRBJ1-1
CASSLGGRASYEQYF	TGCGCCAGCAGCTTAGGCGGGAGGGCCAGTTACGAGCAGTACTTC	-	TRBV5-1	TRBD2	TRBJ2-7
CASSQLSGASFDEQFF	TGCGCCAGCAGCCAATTATCGGGAGCTAGTTTCGATGAGCAGTTCTTC	-	TRBV4-3	-	TRBJ2-1
CASSITGTPGPTFYNEQFF	TGTGCCAGCAGTATAACCGGGACACCGGGACCAACCTTTTACAATGAGCAGTTCTTC	-	TRBV27	-	TRBJ2-1
CASSRERTDTQYF	TGCGCCAGCAGCAGAGAACGTACAGATACGCAGTATTTT	-	TRBV5-6	-	TRBJ2-3
CASTTVGTEGGYTF	TGCGCCAGCACCACGGTCGGGACAGAGGGGGGCTACACCTTC	once	TRBV5-1	TRBD1	TRBJ1-2
CASSHTQGGTDTQYF	TGCGCCAGCAGCCACACGCAGGGCGGCACAGATACGCAGTATTTT	-	TRBV4-3	-	TRBJ2-3
CSAQDRGGLHF	TGCAGTGCCCAAGACCGGGGGGGATTGCATTTT	-	TRBV20-1	-	TRBJ1-5
CASNEAGGPPGELFF	TGTGCCAGTAATGAGGCGGGAGGGCCCCCCGGGGAGCTGTTTTTT	-	TRBV19	TRBD2	TRBJ2-2